This T cell receptor beta chain came from a study of brain T cells in children with intractable seizures. Study conclusions and caveats: Pre- and post-surgery blood differed in depth, so pre-surgery absences may be undersampling. Viral specificity was inferred only from CDR3 similarity; HCMV serostatus was unknown.

Only in-frame clones appear in the TCRdb table, and some are missing; sequencing was by immunoSEQ multiplex PCR. The sample has under 400,000 clones; more than 85% are singletons. Time point described: blood from clinic visit 5 months post-surgery; TSC patient then seizure free. Surgery cases with the highest brain T cell transcript signatures were chosen for sequencing. Points on this clone: Its antigen is not known.

Looked up from germline, CDR1 is SNHLY and CDR2 is FYNNEI. V lost 5 bases, J lost 10 bases, and 7 bases stayed unmatched. CDR3 length equals 14 residues. The source is a boy younger than two with tuberous sclerosis and intractable seizures. The specimen comprised peripheral blood, sampled roughly 5 months after surgery. The chain recombines TRBV2 with TRBJ1-6; 8 nucleotides match TRBD1. CDR3 amino acids: CASSRDRGGSPLHF. The CDR3 bases are TGTGCCAGCAGTCGAGACAGGGGTGGGTCACCCCTCCACTTT.